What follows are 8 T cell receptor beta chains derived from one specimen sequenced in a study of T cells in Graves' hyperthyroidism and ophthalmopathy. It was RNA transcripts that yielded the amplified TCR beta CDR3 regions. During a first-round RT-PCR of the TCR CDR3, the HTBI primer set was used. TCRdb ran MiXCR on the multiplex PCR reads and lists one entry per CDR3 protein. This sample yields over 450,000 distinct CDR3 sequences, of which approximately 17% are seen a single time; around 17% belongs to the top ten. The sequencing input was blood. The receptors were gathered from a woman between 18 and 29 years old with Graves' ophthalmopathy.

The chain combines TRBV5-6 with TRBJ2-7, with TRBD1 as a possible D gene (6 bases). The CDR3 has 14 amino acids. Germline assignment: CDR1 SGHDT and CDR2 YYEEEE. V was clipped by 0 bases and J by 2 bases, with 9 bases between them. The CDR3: CASSLGTETYEQYF. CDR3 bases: TGTGCCAGCAGCTTGGGGACAGAGACCTACGAGCAGTACTTC.

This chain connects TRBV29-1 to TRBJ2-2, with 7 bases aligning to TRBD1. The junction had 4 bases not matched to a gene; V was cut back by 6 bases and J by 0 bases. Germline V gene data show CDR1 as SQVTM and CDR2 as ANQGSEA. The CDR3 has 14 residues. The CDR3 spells CSVPQGANTGELFF. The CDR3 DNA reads TGCAGCGTACCTCAGGGGGCGAACACCGGGGAGCTGTTTTTT.

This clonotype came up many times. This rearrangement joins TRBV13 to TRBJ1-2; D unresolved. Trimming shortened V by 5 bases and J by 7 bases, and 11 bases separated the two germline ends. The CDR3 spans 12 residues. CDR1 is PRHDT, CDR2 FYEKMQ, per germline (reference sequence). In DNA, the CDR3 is TGTGCCAGCAGCGAAGAGGCCACTGGCTACACCTTC. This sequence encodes CASSEEATGYTF. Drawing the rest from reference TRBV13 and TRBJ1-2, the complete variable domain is AAGVIQSPRHLIKEKRETATLKCYPIPRHDTVYWYQQGPGQDPQFLISFYEKMQSDKGSIPDRFSAQQFSDYHSELNMSSLELGDSALYFCASSEEATGYTFGSGTRLTVV.

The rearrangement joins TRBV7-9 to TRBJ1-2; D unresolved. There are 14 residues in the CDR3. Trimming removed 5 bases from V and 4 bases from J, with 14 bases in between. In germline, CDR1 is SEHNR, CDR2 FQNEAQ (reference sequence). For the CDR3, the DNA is TGTGCCAGCAGCCCCTCGGGATCTGCCTATGGCTACACCTTC. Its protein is CASSPSGSAYGYTF.

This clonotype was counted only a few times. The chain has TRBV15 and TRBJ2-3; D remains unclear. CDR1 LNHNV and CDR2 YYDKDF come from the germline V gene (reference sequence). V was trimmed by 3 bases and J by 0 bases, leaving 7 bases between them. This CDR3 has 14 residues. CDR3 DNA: TGTGCCACCAGCAGGATTGGGAGCACAGATACGCAGTATTTT. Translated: CATSRIGSTDTQYF.

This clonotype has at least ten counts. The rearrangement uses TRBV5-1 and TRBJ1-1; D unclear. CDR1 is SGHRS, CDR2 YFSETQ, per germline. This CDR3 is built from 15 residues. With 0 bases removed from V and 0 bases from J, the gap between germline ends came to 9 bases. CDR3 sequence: CASSLGGIMNTEAFF. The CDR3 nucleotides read TGCGCCAGCAGCTTGGGTGGGATCATGAACACTGAAGCTTTCTTT.

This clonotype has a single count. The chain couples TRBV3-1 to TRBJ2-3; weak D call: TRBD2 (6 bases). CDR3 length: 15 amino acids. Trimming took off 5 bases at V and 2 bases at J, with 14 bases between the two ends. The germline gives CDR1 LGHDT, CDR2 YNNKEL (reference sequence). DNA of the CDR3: TGTGCCAGCAGCTTCGGGACTTCCGACACAGATACGCAGTATTTT. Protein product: CASSFGTSDTDTQYF.

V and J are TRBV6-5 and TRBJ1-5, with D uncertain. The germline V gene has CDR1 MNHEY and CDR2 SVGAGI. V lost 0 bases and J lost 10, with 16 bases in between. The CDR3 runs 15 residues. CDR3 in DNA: TGTGCCAGCAGTTACTCCTCGGAGGGCGCCTCTCCCCAGCATTTT. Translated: CASSYSSEGASPQHF.